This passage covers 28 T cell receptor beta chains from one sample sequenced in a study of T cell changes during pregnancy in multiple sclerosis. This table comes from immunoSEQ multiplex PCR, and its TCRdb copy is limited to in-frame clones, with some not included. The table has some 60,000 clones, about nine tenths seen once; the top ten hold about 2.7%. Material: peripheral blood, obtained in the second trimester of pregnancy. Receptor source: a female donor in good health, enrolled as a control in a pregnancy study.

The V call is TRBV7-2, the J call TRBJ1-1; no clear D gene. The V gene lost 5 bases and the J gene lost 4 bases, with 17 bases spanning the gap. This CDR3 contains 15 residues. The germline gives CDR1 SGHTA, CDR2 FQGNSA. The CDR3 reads CASSAQSGRTTEAFF. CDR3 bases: TGTGCCAGCAGCGCACAATCGGGGAGAACCACTGAAGCTTTCTTT.

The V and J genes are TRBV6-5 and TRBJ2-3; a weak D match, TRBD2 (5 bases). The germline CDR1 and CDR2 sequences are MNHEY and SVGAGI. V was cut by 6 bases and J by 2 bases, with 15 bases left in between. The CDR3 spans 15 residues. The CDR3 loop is CASSSGGRTTDTQYF. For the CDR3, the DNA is TGTGCCAGCAGCTCGGGCGGGCGAACCACAGATACGCAGTATTTT.

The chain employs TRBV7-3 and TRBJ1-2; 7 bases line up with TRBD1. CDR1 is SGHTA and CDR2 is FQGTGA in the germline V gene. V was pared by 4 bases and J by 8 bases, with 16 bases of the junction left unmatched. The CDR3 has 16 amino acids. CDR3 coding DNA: TGTGCCAGCAGCTCGCAGGGGGGCCCACCCGGGGGAGGCTACACCTTC. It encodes CASSSQGGPPGGGYTF.

In nucleotides, the CDR3 is TGTGCCAGCAGCTTAAGCACGGGAGGGCCCTTTTCCTACGAGCAGTACTTC. Protein product: CASSLSTGGPFSYEQYF. The gene calls are TRBV11-2 and TRBJ2-7; 8 bases agree with TRBD2. The germline CDR1 and CDR2 sequences are SGHAT and FQNNGV. The ends lost 2 bases at V and 1 base at J; junction bases unmatched: 10. The CDR3 consists of 17 residues.

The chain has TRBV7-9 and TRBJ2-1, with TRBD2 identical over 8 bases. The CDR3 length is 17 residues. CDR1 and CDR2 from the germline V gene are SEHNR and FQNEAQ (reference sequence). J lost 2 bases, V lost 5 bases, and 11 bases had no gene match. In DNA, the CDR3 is TGTGCCAGCAGCCCAAGCCTTACGCGGGGGGCCTACAATGAGCAGTTCTTC. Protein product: CASSPSLTRGAYNEQFF.

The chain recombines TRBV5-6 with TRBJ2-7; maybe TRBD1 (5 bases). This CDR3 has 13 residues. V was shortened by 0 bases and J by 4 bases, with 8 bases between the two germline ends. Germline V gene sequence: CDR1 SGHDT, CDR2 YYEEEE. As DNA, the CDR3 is TGTGCCAGCAGCTTGGATACAGGTTACGAGCAGTACTTC. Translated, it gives CASSLDTGYEQYF.

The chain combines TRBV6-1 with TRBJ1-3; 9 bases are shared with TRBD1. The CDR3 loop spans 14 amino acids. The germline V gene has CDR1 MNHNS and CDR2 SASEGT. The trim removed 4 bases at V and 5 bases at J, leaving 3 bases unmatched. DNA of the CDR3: TGTGCCAGCAGTGCAGGACAGGGGAGAAACACCATATATTTT. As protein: CASSAGQGRNTIYF.

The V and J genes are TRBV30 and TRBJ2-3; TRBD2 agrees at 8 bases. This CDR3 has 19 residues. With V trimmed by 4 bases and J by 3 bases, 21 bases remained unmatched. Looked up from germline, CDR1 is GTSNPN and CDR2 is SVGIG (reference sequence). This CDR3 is CAWMEGQGGVRLATDTQYF. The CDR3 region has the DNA TGTGCCTGGATGGAGGGCCAGGGAGGCGTAAGACTAGCGACAGATACGCAGTATTTT. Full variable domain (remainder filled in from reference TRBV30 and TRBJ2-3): SQTIHQWPATLVQPVGSPLSLECTVEGTSNPNLYWYRQAAGRGLQLLFYSVGIGQISSEVPQNLSASRPQDRQFILSSKKLLLSDSGFYLCAWMEGQGGVRLATDTQYFGPGTRLTVL.

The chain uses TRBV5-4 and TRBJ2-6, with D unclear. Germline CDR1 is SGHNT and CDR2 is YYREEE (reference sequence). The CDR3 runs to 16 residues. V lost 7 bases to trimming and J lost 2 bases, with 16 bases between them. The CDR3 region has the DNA TGTGCCAGCTCTGAGGTCGGTCCCCCTGGGGCCAACGTCCTGACTTTC. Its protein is CASSEVGPPGANVLTF.

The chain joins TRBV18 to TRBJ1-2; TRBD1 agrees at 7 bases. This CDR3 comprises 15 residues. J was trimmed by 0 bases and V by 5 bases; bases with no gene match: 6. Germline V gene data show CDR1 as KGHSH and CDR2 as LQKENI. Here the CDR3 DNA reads TGTGCCAGCTCAAACCGGGACAGCGCTAACTATGGCTACACCTTC. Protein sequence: CASSNRDSANYGYTF.

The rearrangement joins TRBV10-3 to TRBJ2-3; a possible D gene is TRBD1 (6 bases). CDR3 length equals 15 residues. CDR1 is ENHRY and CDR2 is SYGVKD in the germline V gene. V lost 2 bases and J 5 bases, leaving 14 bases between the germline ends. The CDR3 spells CAISEDQGSGDTQYF. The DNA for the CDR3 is TGTGCCATCAGTGAGGACCAGGGGTCCGGAGATACGCAGTATTTT.

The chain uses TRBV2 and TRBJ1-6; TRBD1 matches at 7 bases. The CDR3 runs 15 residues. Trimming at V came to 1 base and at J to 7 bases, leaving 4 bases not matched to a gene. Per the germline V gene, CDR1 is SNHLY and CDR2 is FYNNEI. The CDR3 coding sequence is TGTGCCAGCAGTGAAGAGGGGGCAGGGAATTCACCCCTCCACTTT. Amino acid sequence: CASSEEGAGNSPLHF. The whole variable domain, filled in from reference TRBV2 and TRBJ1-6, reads EPEVTQTPSHQVTQMGQEVILRCVPISNHLYFYWYRQILGQKVEFLVSFYNNEISEKSEIFDDQFSVERPDGSNFTLKIRSTKLEDSAMYFCASSEEGAGNSPLHFGNGTRLTVT.

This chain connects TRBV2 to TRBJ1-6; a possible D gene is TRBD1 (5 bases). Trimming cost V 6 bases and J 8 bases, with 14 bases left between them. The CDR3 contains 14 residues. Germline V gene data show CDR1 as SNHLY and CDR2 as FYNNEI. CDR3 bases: TGTGCCAGCAGACCCGACAGCCGGGATTCACCCCTCCACTTT. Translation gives CASRPDSRDSPLHF.

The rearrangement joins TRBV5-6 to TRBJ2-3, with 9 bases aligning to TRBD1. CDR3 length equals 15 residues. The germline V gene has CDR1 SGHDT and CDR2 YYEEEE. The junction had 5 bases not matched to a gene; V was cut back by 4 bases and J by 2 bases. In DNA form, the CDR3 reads TGTGCCAGCAGCACCGGGACAGGGACCACAGATACGCAGTATTTT. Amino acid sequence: CASSTGTGTTDTQYF.

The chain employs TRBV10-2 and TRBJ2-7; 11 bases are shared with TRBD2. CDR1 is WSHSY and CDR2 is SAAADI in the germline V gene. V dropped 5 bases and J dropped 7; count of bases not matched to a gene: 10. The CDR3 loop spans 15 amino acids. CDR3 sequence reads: CASSSLAGGVREQYF. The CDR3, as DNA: TGCGCCAGCAGTAGTCTAGCGGGAGGAGTACGGGAGCAGTACTTC.

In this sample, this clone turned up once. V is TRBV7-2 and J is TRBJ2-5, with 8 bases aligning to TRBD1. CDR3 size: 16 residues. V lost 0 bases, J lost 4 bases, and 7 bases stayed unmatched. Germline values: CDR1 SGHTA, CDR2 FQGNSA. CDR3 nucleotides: TGTGCCAGCAGCTTAGCCAGGGGGACAGGCGGAGAGACCCAGTACTTC. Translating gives CASSLARGTGGETQYF.

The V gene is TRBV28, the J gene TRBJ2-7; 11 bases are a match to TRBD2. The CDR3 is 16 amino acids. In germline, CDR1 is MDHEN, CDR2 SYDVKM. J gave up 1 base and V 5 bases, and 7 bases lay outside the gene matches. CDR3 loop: CASSLSGTSGSYEQYF. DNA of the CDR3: TGTGCCAGCAGTCTTTCTGGGACTAGCGGTTCCTACGAGCAGTACTTC.

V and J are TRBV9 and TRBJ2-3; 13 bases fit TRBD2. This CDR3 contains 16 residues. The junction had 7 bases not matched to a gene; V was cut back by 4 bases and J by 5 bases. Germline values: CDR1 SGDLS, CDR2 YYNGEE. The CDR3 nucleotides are TGTGCCAGCAGCCCTAGACTAGCGGGGGGCCAAGATACGCAGTATTTT. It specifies CASSPRLAGGQDTQYF.

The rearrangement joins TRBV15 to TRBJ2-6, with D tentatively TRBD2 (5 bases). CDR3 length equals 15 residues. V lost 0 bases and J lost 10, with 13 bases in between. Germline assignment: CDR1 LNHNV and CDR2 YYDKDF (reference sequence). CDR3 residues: CATSREVATGNVLTF. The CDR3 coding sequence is TGTGCCACCAGCAGAGAAGTGGCGACGGGGAACGTCCTGACTTTC.

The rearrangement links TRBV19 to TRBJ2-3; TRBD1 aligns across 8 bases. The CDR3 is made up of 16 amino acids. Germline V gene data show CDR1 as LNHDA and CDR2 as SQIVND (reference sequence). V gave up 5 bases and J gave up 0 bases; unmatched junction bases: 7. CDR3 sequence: CASSPKQGASTDTQYF. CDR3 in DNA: TGTGCCAGTAGTCCCAAGCAGGGGGCTAGCACAGATACGCAGTATTTT.

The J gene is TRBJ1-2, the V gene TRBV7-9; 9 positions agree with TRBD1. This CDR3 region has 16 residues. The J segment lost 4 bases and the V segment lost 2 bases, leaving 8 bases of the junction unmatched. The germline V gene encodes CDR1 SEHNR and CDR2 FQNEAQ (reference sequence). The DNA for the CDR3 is TGTGCCAGCAGCTTACGACAGGGACAGGGTCCCTATGGCTACACCTTC. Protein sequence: CASSLRQGQGPYGYTF.

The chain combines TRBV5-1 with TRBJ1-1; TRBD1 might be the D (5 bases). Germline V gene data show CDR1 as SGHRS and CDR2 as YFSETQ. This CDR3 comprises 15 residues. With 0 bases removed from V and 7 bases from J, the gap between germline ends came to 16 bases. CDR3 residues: CASSLAGGAWGEAFF. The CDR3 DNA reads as TGCGCCAGCAGCTTGGCCGGCGGGGCGTGGGGTGAAGCTTTCTTT. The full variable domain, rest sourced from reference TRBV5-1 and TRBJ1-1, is KAGVTQTPRYLIKTRGQQVTLSCSPISGHRSVSWYQQTPGQGLQFLFEYFSETQRNKGNFPGRFSGRQFSNSRSEMNVSTLELGDSALYLCASSLAGGAWGEAFFGQGTRLTVV.

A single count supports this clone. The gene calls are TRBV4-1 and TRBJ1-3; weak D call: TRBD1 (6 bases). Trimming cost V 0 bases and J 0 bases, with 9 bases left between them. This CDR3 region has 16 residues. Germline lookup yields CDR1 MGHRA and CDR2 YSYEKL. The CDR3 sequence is CASSQEPGDSGNTIYF. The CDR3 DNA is TGCGCCAGCAGCCAAGAACCAGGGGACTCTGGAAACACCATATATTTT.

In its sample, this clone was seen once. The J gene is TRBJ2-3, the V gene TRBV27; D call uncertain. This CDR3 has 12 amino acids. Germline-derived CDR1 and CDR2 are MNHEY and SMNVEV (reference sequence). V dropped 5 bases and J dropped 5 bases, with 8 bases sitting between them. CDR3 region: CASSARLDTQYF. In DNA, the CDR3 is TGTGCCAGCAGTGCTAGACTAGATACGCAGTATTTT.

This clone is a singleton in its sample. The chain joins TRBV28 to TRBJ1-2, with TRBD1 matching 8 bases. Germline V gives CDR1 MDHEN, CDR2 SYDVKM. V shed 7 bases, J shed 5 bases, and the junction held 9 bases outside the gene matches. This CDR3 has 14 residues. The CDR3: CASTHDRGWYGYTF. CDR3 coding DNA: TGTGCCAGCACTCACGACAGGGGTTGGTATGGCTACACCTTC.

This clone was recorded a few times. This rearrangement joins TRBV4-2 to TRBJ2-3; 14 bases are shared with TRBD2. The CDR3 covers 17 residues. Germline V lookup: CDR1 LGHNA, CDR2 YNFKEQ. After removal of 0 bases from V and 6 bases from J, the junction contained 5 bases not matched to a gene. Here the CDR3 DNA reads TGTGCCAGCAGCCAAGATCCGACTAGCGGGGGGGGCGATACGCAGTATTTT. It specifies CASSQDPTSGGGDTQYF.

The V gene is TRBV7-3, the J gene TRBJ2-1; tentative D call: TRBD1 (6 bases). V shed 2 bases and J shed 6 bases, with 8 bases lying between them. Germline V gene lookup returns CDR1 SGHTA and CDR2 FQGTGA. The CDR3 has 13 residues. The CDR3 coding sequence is TGTGCCAGCAGCTTATCACAGGGCAATGAGCAGTTCTTC. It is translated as CASSLSQGNEQFF.

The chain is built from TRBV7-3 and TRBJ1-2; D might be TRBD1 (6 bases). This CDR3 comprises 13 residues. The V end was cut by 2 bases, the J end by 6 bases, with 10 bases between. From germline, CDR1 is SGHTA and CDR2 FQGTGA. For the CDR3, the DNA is TGTGCCAGCAGCTTATCTGGGGGCCATGGCTACACCTTC. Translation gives CASSLSGGHGYTF.